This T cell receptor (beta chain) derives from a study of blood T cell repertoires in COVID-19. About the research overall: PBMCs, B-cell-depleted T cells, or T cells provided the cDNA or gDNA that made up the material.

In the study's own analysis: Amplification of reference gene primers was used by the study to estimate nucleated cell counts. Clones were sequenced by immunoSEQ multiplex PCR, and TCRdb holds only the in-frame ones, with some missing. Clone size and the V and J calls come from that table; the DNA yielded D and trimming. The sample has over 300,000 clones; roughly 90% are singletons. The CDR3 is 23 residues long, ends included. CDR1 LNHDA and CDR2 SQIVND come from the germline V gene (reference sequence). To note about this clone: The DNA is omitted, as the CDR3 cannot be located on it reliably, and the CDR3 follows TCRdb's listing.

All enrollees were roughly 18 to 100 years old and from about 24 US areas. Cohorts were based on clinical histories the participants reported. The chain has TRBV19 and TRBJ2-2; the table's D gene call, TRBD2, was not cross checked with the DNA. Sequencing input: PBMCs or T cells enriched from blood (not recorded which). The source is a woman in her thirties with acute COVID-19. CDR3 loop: CASSITISVPVVWWREGPGELFF.